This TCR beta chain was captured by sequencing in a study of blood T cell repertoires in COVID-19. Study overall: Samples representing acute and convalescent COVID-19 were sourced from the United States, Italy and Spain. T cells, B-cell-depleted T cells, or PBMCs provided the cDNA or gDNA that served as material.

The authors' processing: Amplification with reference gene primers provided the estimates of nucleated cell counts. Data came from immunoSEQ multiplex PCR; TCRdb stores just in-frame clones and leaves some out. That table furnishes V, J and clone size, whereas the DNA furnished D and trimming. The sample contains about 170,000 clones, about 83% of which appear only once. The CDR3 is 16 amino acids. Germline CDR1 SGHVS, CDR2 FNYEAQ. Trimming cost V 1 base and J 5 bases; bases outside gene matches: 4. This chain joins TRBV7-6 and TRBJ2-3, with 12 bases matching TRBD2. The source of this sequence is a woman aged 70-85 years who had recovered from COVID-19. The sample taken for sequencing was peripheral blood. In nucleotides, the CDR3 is TGTGCCAGCAGCTTAGATCGGGGACTAGCGGGAGATACGCAGTATTTT. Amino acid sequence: CASSLDRGLAGDTQYF. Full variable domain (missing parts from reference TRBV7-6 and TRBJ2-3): GAGVSQSPRYKVTKRGQDVALRCDPISGHVSLYWYRQALGQGPEFLTYFNYEAQQDKSGLPNDRFSAERPEGSISTLTIQRTEQRDSAMYRCASSLDRGLAGDTQYFGPGTRLTVL.